This T cell receptor (beta chain) came from a study of blood T cell repertoires in COVID-19. The CDR3 totals 14 residues. Per the germline V gene, CDR1 is SQVTM and CDR2 is ANQGSEA. Losses at the gene ends were 5 bases for V and 3 bases for J; bases not matched to a gene: 4. In the authors' workflow: Reference gene primer amplification gave nucleated cell count estimates. Clones were read by immunoSEQ multiplex PCR, and TCRdb kept only the in-frame ones, dropping some. V and J calls plus clone size are reproduced from that table; the DNA served to infer D and trimming. The sample contains about 270,000 clones, around 85% of which appear only once.

The chain couples TRBV29-1 to TRBJ2-2; TRBD2 aligns across 9 bases. The sample comprised peripheral blood. The receptor was isolated from a young woman with COVID-19, enrolled during active disease. The CDR3 spells CSVRLAGDTGELFF. DNA of the CDR3: TGCAGCGTTCGGTTAGCGGGGGACACCGGGGAGCTGTTTTTT.